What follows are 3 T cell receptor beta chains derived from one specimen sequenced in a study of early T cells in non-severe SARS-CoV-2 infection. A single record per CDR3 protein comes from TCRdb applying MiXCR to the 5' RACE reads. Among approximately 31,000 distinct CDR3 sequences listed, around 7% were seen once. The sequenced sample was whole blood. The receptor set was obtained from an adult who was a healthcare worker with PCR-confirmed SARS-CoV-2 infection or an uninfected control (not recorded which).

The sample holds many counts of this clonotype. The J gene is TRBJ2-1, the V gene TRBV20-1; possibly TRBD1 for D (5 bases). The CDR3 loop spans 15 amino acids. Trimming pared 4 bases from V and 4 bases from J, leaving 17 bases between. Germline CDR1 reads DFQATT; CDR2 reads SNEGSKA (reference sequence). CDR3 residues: CSATPGRAQYNEQFF. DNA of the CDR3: TGCAGTGCTACTCCGGGCAGGGCCCAATACAATGAGCAGTTCTTC.

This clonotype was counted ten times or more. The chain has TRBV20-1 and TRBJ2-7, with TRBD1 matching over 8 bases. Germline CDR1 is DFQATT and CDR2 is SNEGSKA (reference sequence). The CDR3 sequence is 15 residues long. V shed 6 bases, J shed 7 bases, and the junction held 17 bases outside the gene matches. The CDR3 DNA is TGCAGTGCCTTAACCCAGACGGGACAGGTGGGGGAGCAGTACTTC. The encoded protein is CSALTQTGQVGEQYF.

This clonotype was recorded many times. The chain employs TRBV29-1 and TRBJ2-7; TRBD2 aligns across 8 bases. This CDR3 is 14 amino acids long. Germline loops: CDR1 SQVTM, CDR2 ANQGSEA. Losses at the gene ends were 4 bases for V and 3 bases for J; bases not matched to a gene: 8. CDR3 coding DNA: TGCAGCGTTGCACGGGAGGGCCCGCTCTACGAGCAGTACTTC. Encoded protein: CSVAREGPLYEQYF.